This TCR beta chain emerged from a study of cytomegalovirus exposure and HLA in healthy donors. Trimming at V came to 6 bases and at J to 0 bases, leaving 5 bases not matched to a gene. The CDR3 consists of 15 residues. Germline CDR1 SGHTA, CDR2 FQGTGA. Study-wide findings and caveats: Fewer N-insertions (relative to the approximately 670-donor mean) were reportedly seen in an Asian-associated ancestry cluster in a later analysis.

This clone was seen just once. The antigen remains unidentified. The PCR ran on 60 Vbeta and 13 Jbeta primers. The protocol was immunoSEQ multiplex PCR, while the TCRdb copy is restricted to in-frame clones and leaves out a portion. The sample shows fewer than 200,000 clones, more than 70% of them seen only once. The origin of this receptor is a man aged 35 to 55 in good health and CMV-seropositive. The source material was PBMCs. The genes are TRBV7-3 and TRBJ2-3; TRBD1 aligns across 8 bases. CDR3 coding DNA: TGTGCCAGCAGGAGGACAGGGACCAGCACAGATACGCAGTATTTT. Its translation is CASRRTGTSTDTQYF. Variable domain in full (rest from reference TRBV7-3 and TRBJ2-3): GAGVSQTPSNKVTEKGKYVELRCDPISGHTALYWYRQSLGQGPEFLIYFQGTGAADDSGLPNDRFFAVRPEGSVSTLKIQRTERGDSAVYLCASRRTGTSTDTQYFGPGTRLTVL.